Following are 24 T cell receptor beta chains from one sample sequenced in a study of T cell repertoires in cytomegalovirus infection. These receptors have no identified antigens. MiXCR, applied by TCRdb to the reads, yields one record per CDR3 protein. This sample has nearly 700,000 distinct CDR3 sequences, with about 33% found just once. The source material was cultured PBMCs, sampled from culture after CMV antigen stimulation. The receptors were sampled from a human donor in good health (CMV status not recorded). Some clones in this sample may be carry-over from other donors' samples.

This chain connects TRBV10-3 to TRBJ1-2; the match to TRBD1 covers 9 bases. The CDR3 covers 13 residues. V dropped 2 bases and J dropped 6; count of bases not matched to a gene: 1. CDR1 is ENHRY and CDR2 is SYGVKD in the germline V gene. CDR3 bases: TGTGCCATCAGTGAGCGACAGGGGGATGGCTACACCTTC. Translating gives CAISERQGDGYTF.

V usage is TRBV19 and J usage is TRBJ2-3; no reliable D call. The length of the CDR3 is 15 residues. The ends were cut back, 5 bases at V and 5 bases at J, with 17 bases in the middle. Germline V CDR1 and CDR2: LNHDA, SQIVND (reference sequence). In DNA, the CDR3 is TGTGCCAGTAGTCCTACACAATTTGCACAAGATACGCAGTATTTT. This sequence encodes CASSPTQFAQDTQYF.

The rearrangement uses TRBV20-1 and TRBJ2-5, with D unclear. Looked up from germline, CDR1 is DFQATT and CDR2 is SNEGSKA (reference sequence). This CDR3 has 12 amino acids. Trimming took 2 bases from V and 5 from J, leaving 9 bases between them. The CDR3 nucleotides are TGCAGTGCTAGACATGGCCAGGAGACCCAGTACTTC. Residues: CSARHGQETQYF.

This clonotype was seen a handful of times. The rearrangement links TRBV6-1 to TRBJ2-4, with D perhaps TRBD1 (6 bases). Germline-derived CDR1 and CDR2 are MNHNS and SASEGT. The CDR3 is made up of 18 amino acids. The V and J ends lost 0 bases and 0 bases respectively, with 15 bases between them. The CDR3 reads CASSEAMTGSLAKNIQYF. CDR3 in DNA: TGTGCCAGCAGTGAAGCAATGACAGGATCTTTAGCCAAAAACATTCAGTACTTC.

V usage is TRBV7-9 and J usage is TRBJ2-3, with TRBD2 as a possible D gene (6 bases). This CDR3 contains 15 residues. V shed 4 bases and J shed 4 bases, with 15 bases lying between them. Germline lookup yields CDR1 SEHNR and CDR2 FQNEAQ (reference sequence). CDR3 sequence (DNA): TGTGCCAGCAGCTCCAGGGACTGGGGACCAGATACGCAGTATTTT. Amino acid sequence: CASSSRDWGPDTQYF.

In nucleotides, the CDR3 is TGTGCCAGCAGCGGGGGGACAGGGAAGGAGACCCAGTACTTC. It is translated as CASSGGTGKETQYF. The chain joins TRBV5-4 to TRBJ2-5; 9 nucleotides match TRBD1. This CDR3 has 14 amino acids. Germline CDR1 is SGHNT and CDR2 is YYREEE (reference sequence). After removal of 4 bases from V and 5 bases from J, the junction contained 6 bases not matched to a gene.

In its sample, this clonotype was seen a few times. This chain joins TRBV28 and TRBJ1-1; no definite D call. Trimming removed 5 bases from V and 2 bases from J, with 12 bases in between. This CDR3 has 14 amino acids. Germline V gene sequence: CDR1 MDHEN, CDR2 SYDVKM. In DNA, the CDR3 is TGTGCCAGCAGTCCCATCGGGGAAAACACTGAAGCTTTCTTT. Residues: CASSPIGENTEAFF.

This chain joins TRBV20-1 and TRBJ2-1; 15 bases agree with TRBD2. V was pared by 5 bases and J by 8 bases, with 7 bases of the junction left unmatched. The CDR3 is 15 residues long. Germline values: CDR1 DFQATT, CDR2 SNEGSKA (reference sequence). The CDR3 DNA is TGCAGTGCTGACGGACTAGCGGGAGGGCTGGATGAGCAGTTCTTC. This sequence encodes CSADGLAGGLDEQFF.

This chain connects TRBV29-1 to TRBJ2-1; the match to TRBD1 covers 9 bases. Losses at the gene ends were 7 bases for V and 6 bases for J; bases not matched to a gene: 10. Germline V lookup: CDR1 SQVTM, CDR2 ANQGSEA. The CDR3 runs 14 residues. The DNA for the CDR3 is TGCAGCGCCCAGAACAGGGGGCGGATCAATGAGCAGTTCTTC. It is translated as CSAQNRGRINEQFF.

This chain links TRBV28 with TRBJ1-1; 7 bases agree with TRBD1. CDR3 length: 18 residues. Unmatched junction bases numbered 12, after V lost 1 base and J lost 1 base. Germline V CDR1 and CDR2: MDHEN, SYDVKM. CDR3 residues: CASSLYARGVHTNTEAFF. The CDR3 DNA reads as TGTGCCAGCAGTTTATACGCCAGGGGGGTTCACACGAACACTGAAGCTTTCTTT.

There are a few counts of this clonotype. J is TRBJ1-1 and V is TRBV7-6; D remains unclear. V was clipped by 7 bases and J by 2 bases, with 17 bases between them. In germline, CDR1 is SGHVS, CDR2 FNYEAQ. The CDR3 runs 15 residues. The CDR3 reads CASTPLRETNTEAFF. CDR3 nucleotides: TGTGCCAGCACCCCCCTCCGAGAAACAAACACTGAAGCTTTCTTT.

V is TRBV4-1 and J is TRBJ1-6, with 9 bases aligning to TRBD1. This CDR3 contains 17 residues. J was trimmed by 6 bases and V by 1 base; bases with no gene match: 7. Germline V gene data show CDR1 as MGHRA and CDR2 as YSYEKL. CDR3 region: CASSQAPTGGLNSPLHF. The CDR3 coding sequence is TGCGCCAGCAGCCAAGCCCCGACAGGGGGACTTAATTCACCCCTCCACTTT.

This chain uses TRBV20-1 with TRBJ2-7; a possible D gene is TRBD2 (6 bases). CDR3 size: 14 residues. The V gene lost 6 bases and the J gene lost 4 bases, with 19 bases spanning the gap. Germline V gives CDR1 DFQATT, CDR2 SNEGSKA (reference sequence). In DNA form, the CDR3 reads TGCAGTGCCATAGGACCGGGAGTTGGTTACGAGCAGTACTTC. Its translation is CSAIGPGVGYEQYF.

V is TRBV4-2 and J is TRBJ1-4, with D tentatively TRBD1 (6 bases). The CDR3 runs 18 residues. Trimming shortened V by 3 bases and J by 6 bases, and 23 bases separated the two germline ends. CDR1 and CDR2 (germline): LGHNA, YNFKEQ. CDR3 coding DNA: TGTGCCAGCAGCCATCGGTCGGGGGGGCAAGGTATCGATGAAAAACTGTTTTTT. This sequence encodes CASSHRSGGQGIDEKLFF.

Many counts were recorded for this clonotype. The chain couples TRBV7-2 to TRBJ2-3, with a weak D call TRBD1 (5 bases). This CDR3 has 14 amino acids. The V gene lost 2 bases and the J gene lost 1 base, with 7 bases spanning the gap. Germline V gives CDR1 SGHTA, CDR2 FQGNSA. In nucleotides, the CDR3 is TGTGCCAGCAGCTTAAGGGGTGGCACAGATACGCAGTATTTT. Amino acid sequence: CASSLRGGTDTQYF. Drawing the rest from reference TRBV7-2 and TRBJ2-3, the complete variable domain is GAGVSQSPSNKVTEKGKDVELRCDPISGHTALYWYRQSLGQGLEFLIYFQGNSAPDKSGLPSDRFSAERTGGSVSTLTIQRTQQEDSAVYLCASSLRGGTDTQYFGPGTRLTVL.

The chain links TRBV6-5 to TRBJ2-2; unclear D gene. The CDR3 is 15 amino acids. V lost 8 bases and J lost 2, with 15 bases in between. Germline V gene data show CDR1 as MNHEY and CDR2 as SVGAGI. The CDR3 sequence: CASVRDRYNTGELFF. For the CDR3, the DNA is TGTGCCAGCGTTCGAGACCGTTACAACACCGGGGAGCTGTTTTTT.

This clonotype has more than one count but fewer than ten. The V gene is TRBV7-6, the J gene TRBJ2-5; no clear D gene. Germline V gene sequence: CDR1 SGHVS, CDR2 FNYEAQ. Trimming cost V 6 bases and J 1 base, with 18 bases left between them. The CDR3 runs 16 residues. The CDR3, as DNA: TGTGCCAGCAGACTGAGTATAGGCTACAGCCAAGAGACCCAGTACTTC. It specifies CASRLSIGYSQETQYF.

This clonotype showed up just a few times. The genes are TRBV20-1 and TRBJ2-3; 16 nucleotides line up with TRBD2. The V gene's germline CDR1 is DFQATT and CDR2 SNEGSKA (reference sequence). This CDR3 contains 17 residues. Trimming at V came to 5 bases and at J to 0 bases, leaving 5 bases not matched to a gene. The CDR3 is CSASGTSGGASTDTQYF. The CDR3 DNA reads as TGCAGTGCTTCCGGGACTAGCGGGGGGGCGAGCACAGATACGCAGTATTTT.

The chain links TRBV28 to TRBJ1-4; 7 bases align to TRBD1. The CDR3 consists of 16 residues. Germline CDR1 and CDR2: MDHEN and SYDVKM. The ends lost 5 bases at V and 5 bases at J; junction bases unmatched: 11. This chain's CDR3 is CASSPIGTAKNEKLFF. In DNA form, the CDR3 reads TGTGCCAGCAGTCCAATTGGGACAGCCAAAAATGAAAAACTGTTTTTT. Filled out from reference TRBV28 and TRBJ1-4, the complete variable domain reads DVKVTQSSRYLVKRTGEKVFLECVQDMDHENMFWYRQDPGLGLRLIYFSYDVKMKEKGDIPEGYSVSREKKERFSLILESASTNQTSMYLCASSPIGTAKNEKLFFGSGTQLSVL.

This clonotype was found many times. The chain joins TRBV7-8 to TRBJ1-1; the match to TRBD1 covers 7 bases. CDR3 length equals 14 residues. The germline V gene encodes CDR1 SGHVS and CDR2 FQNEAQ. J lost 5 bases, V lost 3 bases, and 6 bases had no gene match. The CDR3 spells CASSFTGVGTEAFF. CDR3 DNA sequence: TGTGCCAGCAGCTTCACAGGGGTCGGGACTGAAGCTTTCTTT.

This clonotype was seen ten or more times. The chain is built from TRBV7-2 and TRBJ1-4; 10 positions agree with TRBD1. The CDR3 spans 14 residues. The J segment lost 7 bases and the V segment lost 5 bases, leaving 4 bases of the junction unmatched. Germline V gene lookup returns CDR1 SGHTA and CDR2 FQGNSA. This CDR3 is CASSQGTGAEKLFF. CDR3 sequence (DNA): TGTGCCAGCAGCCAGGGGACAGGGGCTGAAAAACTGTTTTTT.

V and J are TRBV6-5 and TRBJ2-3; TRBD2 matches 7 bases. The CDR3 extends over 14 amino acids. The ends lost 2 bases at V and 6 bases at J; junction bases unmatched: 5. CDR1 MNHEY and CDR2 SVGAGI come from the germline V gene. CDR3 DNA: TGTGCCAGCAGTTACCTGGGGGGGTTGGATACGCAGTATTTT. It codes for CASSYLGGLDTQYF.

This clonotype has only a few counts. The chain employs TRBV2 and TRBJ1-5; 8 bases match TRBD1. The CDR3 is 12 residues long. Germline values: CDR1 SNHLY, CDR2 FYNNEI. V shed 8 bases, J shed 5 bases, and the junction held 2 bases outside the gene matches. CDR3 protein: CASGTGDQPQHF. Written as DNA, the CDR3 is TGTGCCAGCGGGACAGGAGATCAGCCCCAGCATTTT.

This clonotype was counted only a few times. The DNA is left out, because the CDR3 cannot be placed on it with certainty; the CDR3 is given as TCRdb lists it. The CDR3 reads CASSFGAGTEFF. This chain joins TRBV7-9 and TRBJ2-1; the listed D gene, TRBD1, was not tested against the DNA. The CDR3 extends over 12 residues, inclusive of both ends. Germline CDR1 SEHNR, CDR2 FQNEAQ (reference sequence).